Each of the 18 T cell receptor beta chains below was sequenced from the same sample in a study of T cells in Graves' hyperthyroidism and ophthalmopathy (dated 2019 in TCRdb). Library creation used multiplex PCR. Sequencing took place on an Illumina HiSeq 2000. The TCR beta CDR3 regions were amplified from RNA transcripts. A first-round RT-PCR of the TCR CDR3 used the HTBI primer set with the Qiagen OneStep RT-PCR kit. TCRdb handled the public reads itself, with Q25 trimming in fastp and clone calling in MiXCR, and kept productive beta chains. A single entry per CDR3 protein holds the most common genes and DNA from its merged rows. A total of about 640,000 distinct CDR3 sequences appear in this sample, around 15% of them only once. Around an eighth of the sample is taken by the ten largest. Source material: blood. These receptors originate from a woman in her forties or fifties with Graves' ophthalmopathy.

A few counts support this clonotype. The chain is built from TRBV6-2 or TRBV6-3 and TRBJ2-3; 8 bases line up with TRBD2. This CDR3 has 18 residues. Germline-derived CDR1 and CDR2 are MNHEY and SVGEGT. Trimming at V came to 7 bases and at J to 1 base, leaving 16 bases not matched to a gene. The CDR3 bases are TGTGCCAGCAACAGACTCTCCCGAGGTAGCGGGGGCACAGATACGCAGTATTTT. The encoded protein is CASNRLSRGSGGTDTQYF.

This clonotype was seen repeatedly, ten times or more. V and J are TRBV2 and TRBJ2-3; perhaps TRBD2 as D (5 bases). This CDR3 contains 12 residues. V shed 7 bases and J shed 5 bases, with 10 bases lying between them. Germline V gives CDR1 SNHLY, CDR2 FYNNEI. CDR3 nucleotide sequence: TGTGCCAGCACGGGATTTAGAGATACGCAGTATTTT. It codes for CASTGFRDTQYF.

This clonotype came up many times. DNA for the CDR3: TGCAGTGCTAGCAGCCGGGAGGTCTCCTACGAGCAGTACTTC. The encoded protein is CSASSREVSYEQYF. The chain links TRBV20-1 to TRBJ2-7, with TRBD2 matching over 7 bases. J was trimmed by 0 bases and V by 3 bases; bases with no gene match: 5. This CDR3 is 14 amino acids long. CDR1 DFQATT and CDR2 SNEGSKA come from the germline V gene (reference sequence).

This clonotype was recorded many times. The chain uses TRBV9 and TRBJ1-5; 9 bases fit TRBD1. V lost 3 bases to trimming and J lost 1 base; unmatched junction nucleotides: 2. CDR1 and CDR2 from the germline V gene are SGDLS and YYNGEE. The CDR3 runs 15 residues. DNA of the CDR3: TGTGCCAGCAGCGGGGGACAGGGAAGCAATCAGCCCCAGCATTTT. Translation: CASSGGQGSNQPQHF.

The rearrangement links TRBV29-1 to TRBJ1-5; the match to TRBD1 covers 10 bases. The V gene end was trimmed by 6 bases and the J gene end by 4 bases; junction bases not matched to a gene: 3. The CDR3 covers 13 residues. Germline V lookup: CDR1 SQVTM, CDR2 ANQGSEA. DNA for the CDR3: TGCAGCGTCGGGACAGGGGTAAATCAGCCCCAGCATTTT. Amino acids: CSVGTGVNQPQHF.

This clonotype was found many times. This chain links TRBV12-5 with TRBJ2-3; unclear D gene. Trimming removed 4 bases from V and 5 bases from J, with 13 bases in between. Looked up from germline, CDR1 is LGHNT and CDR2 is FRNRAP. The CDR3 runs 14 residues. The CDR3 sequence: CASGSQTPGDTQYF. The CDR3 DNA reads TGTGCTAGTGGTTCCCAAACTCCCGGAGATACGCAGTATTTT.

This clonotype was observed at least ten times. The chain links TRBV12-3 or TRBV12-4 to TRBJ2-2; TRBD1 matches at 9 bases. Trimming took 4 bases from V and 1 from J; bases not matched to a gene: 4. This CDR3 contains 16 residues. The CDR3 bases are TGTGCCAGCAGTTCATCGGGACAGGGGAACACCGGGGAGCTGTTTTTT. It translates to CASSSSGQGNTGELFF.

At least ten counts were recorded for this clonotype. The V gene is TRBV6-2 or TRBV6-3, the J gene TRBJ2-7; 8 bases align to TRBD2. The junction had 7 bases not matched to a gene; V was cut back by 6 bases and J by 0 bases. The CDR3 has 15 residues. The germline V gene has CDR1 MNHEY and CDR2 SVGEGT. DNA for the CDR3: TGTGCCAGCAGACCAGCGGGAGTGAGCTCCTACGAGCAGTACTTC. This translates into CASRPAGVSSYEQYF.

This clonotype was detected ten times or more. The chain has TRBV28 and TRBJ2-5, with a tentative D call TRBD2 (6 bases). V was clipped by 3 bases and J by 4 bases, with 12 bases between them. The CDR3 is 14 residues long. Germline V gene sequence: CDR1 MDHEN, CDR2 SYDVKM. This CDR3 is CASSFRRGPETQYF. CDR3 in DNA: TGTGCCAGCAGTTTTAGGAGGGGCCCAGAGACCCAGTACTTC.

With regard to this clonotype: A clone one base away is much larger, so this may be a read error. V and J are TRBV30 and TRBJ2-1; 12 bases are shared with TRBD2. CDR1 is GTSNPN and CDR2 is SVGIG in the germline V gene (reference sequence). The CDR3 is 13 amino acids. The CDR3 coding sequence is TGTGCCTACCGACTAGCGGGAGTTAATGAGCAGTCCTTC. Residues: CAYRLAGVNEQSF. The full variable domain, completed using reference TRBV30 and TRBJ2-1, is SQTIHQWPATLVQPVGSPLSLECTVEGTSNPNLYWYRQAAGRGLQLLFYSVGIGQISSEVPQNLSASRPQDRQFILSSKKLLLSDSGFYLCAYRLAGVNEQSFGPGTRLTVL.

In this sample, this clonotype turned up a few times. The J gene is TRBJ2-2, the V gene TRBV5-1; 8 nucleotides align to TRBD2. The length of the CDR3 is 14 residues. V trimming: 6 bases; J trimming: 4 bases; junction bases outside the gene matches: 5. Germline V lookup: CDR1 SGHRS, CDR2 YFSETQ. CDR3 sequence (DNA): TGCGCCAGCAAAGCTAGCGGGCCCACCGGGGAGCTGTTTTTT. This sequence encodes CASKASGPTGELFF.

There are a few counts of this clonotype. This chain links TRBV5-4 with TRBJ1-6; a possible D gene is TRBD1 (5 bases). There are 16 residues in the CDR3. V was pared by 5 bases and J by 6 bases, with 18 bases between. The germline CDR1 and CDR2 sequences are SGHNT and YYREEE (reference sequence). The CDR3 is CASSGGGPMINSPLHF. In nucleotides, the CDR3 is TGTGCCAGCAGTGGGGGAGGGCCCATGATTAATTCACCCCTCCACTTT. The full variable domain, its missing parts supplied by reference TRBV5-4 and TRBJ1-6, is ETGVTQSPTHLIKTRGQQVTLRCSSQSGHNTVSWYQQALGQGPQFIFQYYREEENGRGNFPPRFSGLQFPNYSSELNVNALELDDSALYLCASSGGGPMINSPLHFGNGTRLTVT.

The table lists this clonotype with many counts. DNA for the CDR3: TGTGCCAGCTTAAAACAGGGGGCGGATCAGCCCCAGCATTTT. It specifies CASLKQGADQPQHF. J is TRBJ1-5 and V is TRBV28; 9 bases agree with TRBD1. V trimming: 8 bases; J trimming: 5 bases; junction bases outside the gene matches: 7. Germline CDR1 and CDR2: MDHEN and SYDVKM. CDR3 length: 14 residues.

The chain employs TRBV19 and TRBJ2-7, with unresolved D. V lost 3 bases, J lost 4 bases, and 13 bases lay in between. Per the germline V gene, CDR1 is LNHDA and CDR2 is SQIVND (reference sequence). This CDR3 has 14 residues. In DNA, the CDR3 is TGTGCCAGTAGTATGCGGCAAACTGGTTACGAGCAGTACTTC. Encoded protein: CASSMRQTGYEQYF.

The rearrangement links TRBV12-3 or TRBV12-4 to TRBJ1-4, with 7 bases fitting TRBD1. Trimming removed 6 bases from V and 4 bases from J; junction bases left unmatched: 8. The CDR3 extends over 15 amino acids. In DNA, the CDR3 is TGTGCCAGCAGCCTTACAGGGGCTAATAATGAAAAACTGTTTTTT. As protein: CASSLTGANNEKLFF.

The chain employs TRBV12-5 and TRBJ2-1; 8 bases line up with TRBD2. With 3 bases clipped from V and 9 bases from J, the junction kept 13 bases outside the gene matches. Per germline, CDR1 LGHNT and CDR2 FRNRAP. The CDR3 totals 16 residues. The CDR3 bases are TGTGCTAGTGGTTTAAACCCCGGGACTAGTTTGCGTGAGCAGTTCTTC. It translates to CASGLNPGTSLREQFF. Together with reference TRBV12-5 and TRBJ2-1, the CDR3 gives the full variable domain: DARVTQTPRHKVTEMGQEVTMRCQPILGHNTVFWYRQTMMQGLELLAYFRNRAPLDDSGMPKDRFSAEMPDATLATLKIQPSEPRDSAVYFCASGLNPGTSLREQFFGPGTRLTVL.

This clonotype has more than one count but fewer than ten. The V gene is TRBV5-1, the J gene TRBJ2-6, with D hard to call. Germline CDR1 SGHRS, CDR2 YFSETQ. Trimming removed 2 bases at V and 1 base at J, with 7 bases between. The CDR3 length is 15 residues. The CDR3 nucleotides are TGCGCCAGCAGCTTCCAGCTATCTGGGGCCAACGTCCTGACTTTC. It specifies CASSFQLSGANVLTF.

The chain has TRBV5-1 and TRBJ2-3; 8 bases are a match to TRBD2. This CDR3 is built from 15 residues. Trimming removed 3 bases from V and 3 bases from J; junction bases left unmatched: 6. Germline V gene sequence: CDR1 SGHRS, CDR2 YFSETQ. The CDR3 nucleotides read TGCGCCAGCAGCTCACGGGAGCGGGAGACAGATACGCAGTATTTT. This encodes CASSSRERETDTQYF.